The 5 T cell receptor beta chains reported below all come from one sample, sequenced in a study of cytomegalovirus exposure and HLA in healthy donors. Both 60 Vbeta primers and 13 Jbeta primers went into the PCR. Clones were sequenced by immunoSEQ multiplex PCR, and TCRdb holds only the in-frame ones, with some missing. The sample lists 250,000 to 350,000 clones, 80% occurring once. The sample taken for sequencing was PBMCs. These receptors were collected from a girl aged 2 to 10 in good health and CMV-seronegative.

The chain links TRBV6-5 to TRBJ1-2; D remains unclear. V lost 1 base to trimming and J lost 6 bases, with 15 bases between them. Germline assignment: CDR1 MNHEY and CDR2 SVGAGI. CDR3 length equals 15 residues. Here the CDR3 reads CASSYLVGRSNGYTF. The CDR3 DNA is TGTGCCAGCAGTTACTTGGTAGGCCGGAGTAATGGCTACACCTTC.

The chain couples TRBV28 to TRBJ2-7; 9 bases are a match to TRBD2. The V gene end was trimmed by 3 bases and the J gene end by 3 bases; junction bases not matched to a gene: 3. Germline V CDR1 and CDR2: MDHEN, SYDVKM. This CDR3 region has 14 residues. The CDR3 spells CASSFLAGNYEQYF. The CDR3 nucleotides read TGTGCCAGCAGTTTCCTAGCGGGAAACTACGAGCAGTACTTC.

J is TRBJ1-4 and V is TRBV4-1, with 10 bases that match TRBD1. The trim removed 1 base at V and 8 bases at J, leaving 4 bases unmatched. The CDR3 contains 15 residues. Germline loops: CDR1 MGHRA, CDR2 YSYEKL. CDR3 amino acids: CASSQGDRGREKLFF. The CDR3 DNA reads TGCGCCAGCAGCCAAGGAGACAGGGGGCGGGAAAAACTGTTTTTT.

The rearrangement uses TRBV4-1 and TRBJ2-5, with 7 positions matching TRBD1. CDR3 length equals 15 residues. J was trimmed by 5 bases and V by 5 bases; bases with no gene match: 11. Germline V gene data show CDR1 as MGHRA and CDR2 as YSYEKL. The CDR3: CASSSPGTAMETQYF. The CDR3, as DNA: TGCGCCAGCAGCTCCCCCGGGACAGCTATGGAGACCCAGTACTTC.

The chain has TRBV5-6 and TRBJ2-5; 12 positions agree with TRBD2. CDR3 size: 14 residues. The ends lost 3 bases at V and 7 bases at J; junction bases unmatched: 4. CDR1 SGHDT and CDR2 YYEEEE come from the germline V gene. CDR3 in DNA: TGTGCCAGCAGCTGGATGGGACTAGCGGGGACCCAGTACTTC. Encoded protein: CASSWMGLAGTQYF.